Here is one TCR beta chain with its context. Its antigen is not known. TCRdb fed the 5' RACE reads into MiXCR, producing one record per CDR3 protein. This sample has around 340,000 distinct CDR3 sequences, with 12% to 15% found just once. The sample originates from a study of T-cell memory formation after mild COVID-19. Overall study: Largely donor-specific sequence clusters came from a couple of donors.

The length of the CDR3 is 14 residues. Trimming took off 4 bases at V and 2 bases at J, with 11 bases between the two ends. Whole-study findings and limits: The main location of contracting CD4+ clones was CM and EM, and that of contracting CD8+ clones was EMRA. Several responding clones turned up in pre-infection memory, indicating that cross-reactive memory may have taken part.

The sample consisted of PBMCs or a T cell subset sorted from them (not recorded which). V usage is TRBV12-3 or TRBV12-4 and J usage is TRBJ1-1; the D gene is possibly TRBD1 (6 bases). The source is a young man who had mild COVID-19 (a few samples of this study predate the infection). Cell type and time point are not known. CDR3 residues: CASSSGDTNTEAFF. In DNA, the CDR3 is TGTGCCAGCAGTTCAGGGGACACTAACACTGAAGCTTTCTTT.